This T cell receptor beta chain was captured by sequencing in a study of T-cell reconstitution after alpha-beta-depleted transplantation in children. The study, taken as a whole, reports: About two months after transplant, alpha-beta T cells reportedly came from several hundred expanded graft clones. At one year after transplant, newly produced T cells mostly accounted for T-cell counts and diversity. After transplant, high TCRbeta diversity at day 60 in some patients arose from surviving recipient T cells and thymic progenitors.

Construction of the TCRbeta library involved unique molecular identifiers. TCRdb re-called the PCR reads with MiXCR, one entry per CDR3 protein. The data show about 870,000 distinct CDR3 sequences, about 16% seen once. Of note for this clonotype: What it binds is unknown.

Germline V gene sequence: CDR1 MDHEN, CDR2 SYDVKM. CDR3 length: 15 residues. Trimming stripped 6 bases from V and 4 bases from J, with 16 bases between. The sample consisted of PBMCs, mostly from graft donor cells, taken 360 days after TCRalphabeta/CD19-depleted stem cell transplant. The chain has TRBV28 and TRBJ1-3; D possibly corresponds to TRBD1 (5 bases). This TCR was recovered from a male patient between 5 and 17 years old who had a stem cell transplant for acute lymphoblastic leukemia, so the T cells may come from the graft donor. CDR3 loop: CASRHQGGLGNTIYF. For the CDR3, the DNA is TGTGCCAGCAGGCACCAGGGAGGCCTAGGAAACACCATATATTTT.